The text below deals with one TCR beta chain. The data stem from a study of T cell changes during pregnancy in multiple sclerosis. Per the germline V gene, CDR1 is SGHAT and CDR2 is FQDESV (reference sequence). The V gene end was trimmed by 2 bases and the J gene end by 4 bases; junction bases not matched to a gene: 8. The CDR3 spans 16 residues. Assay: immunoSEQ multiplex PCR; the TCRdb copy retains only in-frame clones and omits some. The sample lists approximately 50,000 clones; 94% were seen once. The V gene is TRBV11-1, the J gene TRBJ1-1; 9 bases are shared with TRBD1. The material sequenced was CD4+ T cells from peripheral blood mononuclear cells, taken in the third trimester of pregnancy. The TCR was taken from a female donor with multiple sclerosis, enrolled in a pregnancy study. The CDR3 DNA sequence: TGTGCCAGCAGCTTACAGGACAGGGGCCTGGGCACTGAAGCTTTCTTT. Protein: CASSLQDRGLGTEAFF.